This TCR beta chain emerged from a study of blood T cell repertoires in COVID-19. This table comes from immunoSEQ multiplex PCR, and its TCRdb copy is limited to in-frame clones, with some not included. Counted here are some 200,000 clones, roughly 88% occurring once; the ten biggest clones make up roughly a tenth. The J segment lost 7 bases and the V segment lost 3 bases, leaving 4 bases of the junction unmatched. Germline V gene lookup returns CDR1 MDHEN and CDR2 SYDVKM. The CDR3 is 14 amino acids. This sequence originates from a man aged 45-65 years with active or convalescent COVID-19. The chain uses TRBV28 and TRBJ2-4; 9 nucleotides agree with TRBD2. The sequencing input was peripheral blood. Here the CDR3 reads CASSLTAGGNIQYF. The CDR3 DNA follows: TGTGCCAGCAGTTTGACTGCGGGAGGGAACATTCAGTACTTC.